The subject of this entry is one T cell receptor (beta chain). Its antigen is currently not known. Base qualities are not recorded, but no much larger clone differs from it by a single base. Donors formed part of the validation cohort, which comprised 120 or so subjects and was distinct from the first cohort of under 750 subjects. Library preparation was by the immunoSEQ multiplex PCR assay. The paper's data handling went like this. A statistical classification framework was built to diagnose cytomegalovirus status from the catalog of TCR beta chain sequences. TCRdb took this table from immuneACCESS and kept in-frame rearrangements with V and J called. Such tables lack part of the clones; where checked against another copy, unresolved V genes explain under half of the gap, and the rest is unexplained. The V and J calls and clone size come from that table; D and trimming were worked out from the DNA. This sample holds about 190,000 clones; roughly 80% were observed only once. The ten largest account for 2.5% to 3% of the sample.

This sample was included in a study of cytomegalovirus exposure and HLA in healthy donors (dated by TCRdb to 2017 to 2019). General notes on the study: According to a later analysis, one platform produced both the roughly 120 validation repertoires and the 666 repertoires of the first cohort. The aim of the study was to test whether cataloging public T cell receptors could identify signatures of past pathogen exposure. In addition to the first cohort of approximately 670 subjects, a separate validation cohort of some 120 different subjects was used. The study combined high-throughput TCR immunosequencing, statistical association of individual TCRs with disease status, and machine learning to predict cytomegalovirus infection status.

The paper as a whole reports these results and caveats: The study listed 150 to 200 TCR beta chains as associated with cytomegalovirus. A few of the identified cytomegalovirus-associated TCR beta chains were confirmed in vitro to be specific for cytomegalovirus antigens. The classifier was reported to diagnose cytomegalovirus status with high specificity and sensitivity in both the original and validation cohorts. It was suggested by the authors that the approach could potentially be generalized to other disease states and immunological phenotypes. A later analysis found that TCRs clustered in the first cohort also tended to co-occur in the roughly 120 validation repertoires, with 94% of cluster scores above 0. Across donors, most TCR sequences were observed very rarely, whereas some public TCRs were present in many individuals. A later analysis had no HLA typing for the validation cohort, so co-occurrence there was scored across all 130 or so repertoires.

Taken from cysteine to phenylalanine, the CDR3 has 16 residues. The kept DNA is CDR3 alone, 48 bases in frame from the first base. V is trimmed back by 7 bases and J by 8 bases, and the junction contains 12 bases that no gene match accounts for. CDR1 and CDR2 were assigned from the germline V gene as SGHTA and FQGNSA. The V and J segments used are TRBV7-2 and TRBJ1-6, with 9 bases aligning to TRBD1. The receptor was isolated from a young woman in good health and CMV-seropositive. Material: PBMCs. The bases read TGTGCCAGCAACGTAACCCCGACAGGGGGATATTCACCCCTCCACTTT. Translated, this gives CASNVTPTGGYSPLHF.